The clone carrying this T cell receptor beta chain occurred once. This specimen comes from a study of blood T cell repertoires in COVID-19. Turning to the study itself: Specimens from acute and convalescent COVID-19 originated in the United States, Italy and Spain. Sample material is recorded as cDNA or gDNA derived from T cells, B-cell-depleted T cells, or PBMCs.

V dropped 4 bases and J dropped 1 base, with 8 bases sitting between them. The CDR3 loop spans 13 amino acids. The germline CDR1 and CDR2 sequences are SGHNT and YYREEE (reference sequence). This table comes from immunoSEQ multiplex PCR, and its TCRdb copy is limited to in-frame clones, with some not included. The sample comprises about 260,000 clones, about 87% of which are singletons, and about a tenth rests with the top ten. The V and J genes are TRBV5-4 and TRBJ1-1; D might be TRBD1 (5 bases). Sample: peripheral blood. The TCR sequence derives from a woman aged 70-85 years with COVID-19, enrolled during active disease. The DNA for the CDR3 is TGTGCCAGCAGCGCGGGACGGAACACTGAAGCTTTCTTT. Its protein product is CASSAGRNTEAFF.